The rows below give T cell receptor beta chains drawn from one sample of a study of blood T cell repertoires in COVID-19. Here immunoSEQ multiplex PCR was the method, and the copy in TCRdb shows in-frame clones only, minus some. This sample has approximately 300,000 clones; around 89% occur once, and the top ten carry approximately 0.84%. The source material was peripheral blood. Receptors originate from a young man with acute or convalescent COVID-19. Each CDR3 is given with its conserved first and last residue. The order of the fields is J gene, clone size, V gene, D gene, CDR3 DNA, CDR3 protein. A D gene is named only where the DNA matches it firmly. Expanded clones get a size class; other rows say once, few or many, or leave the size out.

J gene: TRBJ2-5; clone size: .; V gene: TRBV7-9; D gene: TRBD2; CDR3 DNA: TGTGCCAGCAGCTTTGGCCAGTTGCGGGGGATGGGAGAGACCCAGTACTTC; CDR3 protein: CASSFGQLRGMGETQYF
J gene: TRBJ1-5; clone size: .; V gene: TRBV11-2; D gene: TRBD1; CDR3 DNA: TGTGCCAGCAGCCCTACCGGGACAGGAGTGGGGCAGCCCCAGCATTTT; CDR3 protein: CASSPTGTGVGQPQHF
J gene: TRBJ1-4; clone size: once; V gene: TRBV15; D gene: TRBD1; CDR3 DNA: TGTGCCACCAGCAGTAAACTGCAGGGGGCGAGTCGTGAAAAACTGTTTTTT; CDR3 protein: CATSSKLQGASREKLFF
J gene: TRBJ2-1; clone size: .; V gene: TRBV18; D gene: TRBD2; CDR3 DNA: TGTGCCAGCTCACCGGGACTAGCGTTGGGCAATGAGCAGTTCTTC; CDR3 protein: CASSPGLALGNEQFF
J gene: TRBJ2-5; clone size: .; V gene: TRBV11-3; D gene: TRBD2; CDR3 DNA: TGTGCCAGCAGCTTAGATCTGGTTGGGGACAGAGGAGGACTAGCGGGAGGCGAGGGTTTGACCCAGTACTTC; CDR3 protein: CASSLDLVGDRGGLAGGEGLTQYF
J gene: TRBJ1-2; clone size: .; V gene: TRBV19; D gene: TRBD1; CDR3 DNA: TGTGCCAGTAGTACGAAAAAGGCCGGGACAGGGAGAGGCTACACCTTC; CDR3 protein: CASSTKKAGTGRGYTF
J gene: TRBJ1-2; clone size: .; V gene: TRBV6-6; D gene: TRBD1; CDR3 DNA: TGTGCCAGCAGAAGTACCCAGGGGGCGGGCTATGGCTACACCTTC; CDR3 protein: CASRSTQGAGYGYTF
J gene: TRBJ1-1; clone size: once; V gene: TRBV19; D gene: .; CDR3 DNA: TGTGCCAGTATTGGCCTTCCTTTCCTAGGAGCTTTCTTT; CDR3 protein: CASIGLPFLGAFF
J gene: TRBJ2-6; clone size: .; V gene: TRBV5-6; D gene: TRBD1; CDR3 DNA: TGTGCCAGCAGAGAGGGACAGACAGGCTCTGGGGCCAACGTCCTGACTTTC; CDR3 protein: CASREGQTGSGANVLTF
J gene: TRBJ1-5; clone size: .; V gene: TRBV19; D gene: .; CDR3 DNA: TGTGCCAGTAACCTAAGAAACAGGGCCGGTCAGCCCCAGCATTTT; CDR3 protein: CASNLRNRAGQPQHF
J gene: TRBJ1-5; clone size: .; V gene: TRBV30; D gene: TRBD1; CDR3 DNA: TGTGCCTGGAGTGTACGTGGCAGGGGGCAAAATCAGCCCCAGCATTTT; CDR3 protein: CAWSVRGRGQNQPQHF
J gene: TRBJ2-3; clone size: .; V gene: TRBV3-1/TRBV3-2; D gene: TRBD2; CDR3 DNA: TGTGCCAGCAGCCTCACCGGGGGGGGAGATACGCAGTATTTT; CDR3 protein: CASSLTGGGDTQYF
J gene: TRBJ2-1; clone size: .; V gene: TRBV29-1; D gene: .; CDR3 DNA: TGCAGCGTAAGGAGGCAAAACAATGAGCAGTTCTTC; CDR3 protein: CSVRRQNNEQFF
J gene: TRBJ2-5; clone size: .; V gene: TRBV7-2; D gene: .; CDR3 DNA: TGTGCCAGCAGCTTAAATGCAGGGGCGGAGACCCAGTACTTC; CDR3 protein: CASSLNAGAETQYF
J gene: TRBJ2-1; clone size: .; V gene: TRBV20-1; D gene: .; CDR3 DNA: TGCAGTGCCCCGCGACGGGATGAGCAGTTCTTC; CDR3 protein: CSAPRRDEQFF
J gene: TRBJ1-1; clone size: .; V gene: TRBV28; D gene: .; CDR3 DNA: TGTGCCAGCAGTTTAGAACAGCTCAACACTGAAGCTTTCTTT; CDR3 protein: CASSLEQLNTEAFF
J gene: TRBJ1-3; clone size: .; V gene: TRBV5-1; D gene: .; CDR3 DNA: TGCGCCAGCAGCAGGACAGCCAGCTCTGGAAACACCATATATTTT; CDR3 protein: CASSRTASSGNTIYF
J gene: TRBJ1-5; clone size: .; V gene: TRBV30; D gene: .; CDR3 DNA: TGTGCCTGGAGTGTCTGGGGGCATCAGCCCCAGCATTTT; CDR3 protein: CAWSVWGHQPQHF
J gene: TRBJ1-6; clone size: .; V gene: TRBV20-1; D gene: .; CDR3 DNA: TGCAGTGCTAGTTCGGACCAGAGGGTCCAGAATTCACCCCTCCACTTT; CDR3 protein: CSASSDQRVQNSPLHF
J gene: TRBJ2-7; clone size: .; V gene: TRBV29-1; D gene: .; CDR3 DNA: TGCAGCGTTGAACTGGCGGACTCCTACGAGCAGTACTTC; CDR3 protein: CSVELADSYEQYF
J gene: TRBJ1-1; clone size: .; V gene: TRBV5-5; D gene: .; CDR3 DNA: TGTGCCAGCAGCTCACAGCTAAAAAACACTGAAGCTTTCTTT; CDR3 protein: CASSSQLKNTEAFF
J gene: TRBJ1-1; clone size: .; V gene: TRBV5-1; D gene: TRBD1; CDR3 DNA: TGCGCCAGGAATCGGATGGGACAGTCGAACACTGAAGCTTTCTTT; CDR3 protein: CARNRMGQSNTEAFF
J gene: TRBJ1-1; clone size: .; V gene: TRBV5-8; D gene: .; CDR3 DNA: TGTGCCAGCAGCTTGGTAATCCCGGGACAATTTGAAGCTTTCTTT; CDR3 protein: CASSLVIPGQFEAFF
J gene: TRBJ2-7; clone size: .; V gene: TRBV12-5; D gene: .; CDR3 DNA: TGTGCTAGTGGTCCTCCTACGCCTTACGAGCAGTACTTC; CDR3 protein: CASGPPTPYEQYF
J gene: TRBJ2-7; clone size: .; V gene: TRBV6-6; D gene: .; CDR3 DNA: TGTGCCAGCAGTTCCAGGGTATACGAGCAGTACTTC; CDR3 protein: CASSSRVYEQYF
J gene: TRBJ1-1; clone size: .; V gene: TRBV6-1; D gene: .; CDR3 DNA: TGTGCCAGCAGTGAAGCGAATGGGAGTAGGGCTTTCTTT; CDR3 protein: CASSEANGSRAFF
J gene: TRBJ2-1; clone size: .; V gene: TRBV6-4; D gene: TRBD2; CDR3 DNA: TGTGCCAGCAGTGTTAGCGGGAGCGATGAGCAGTTCTTC; CDR3 protein: CASSVSGSDEQFF
J gene: TRBJ1-2; clone size: .; V gene: TRBV9; D gene: .; CDR3 DNA: TGTGCCAGCAATCCATTAAGAGGGTTTGTCACCTTC; CDR3 protein: CASNPLRGFVTF
J gene: TRBJ2-4; clone size: .; V gene: TRBV30; D gene: TRBD1; CDR3 DNA: TGTGCCTGGAGGGGTTCAGGGGGCGCAAACATTCAGTACTTC; CDR3 protein: CAWRGSGGANIQYF
J gene: TRBJ2-5; clone size: .; V gene: TRBV15; D gene: TRBD2; CDR3 DNA: TGTGCCACCAGCAGAGGGGGACTAGCGGGGCACCAAGAGACCCAGTACTTC; CDR3 protein: CATSRGGLAGHQETQYF
J gene: TRBJ2-5; clone size: .; V gene: TRBV9; D gene: TRBD2; CDR3 DNA: TGTGCCAGCAGCGTAGGTTTAGCGGGAGGGCCTCAGGAGACCCAGTACTTC; CDR3 protein: CASSVGLAGGPQETQYF
J gene: TRBJ2-7; clone size: .; V gene: TRBV7-9; D gene: .; CDR3 DNA: TGTGCCAGCAGCTTATCGGTCCTCGAGCAGTACTTC; CDR3 protein: CASSLSVLEQYF